Listed below are T cell receptor beta chains from one sample, sequenced in a study of T-cell reconstitution after alpha-beta-depleted transplantation in children. MiXCR, applied by TCRdb to the PCR reads, yields one record per CDR3 protein. The data hold 350,000 to 400,000 distinct CDR3 sequences, with approximately 20% observed a single time. Sequencing used PBMCs from the stem cell graft donor, obtained from the stem cell graft. The origin of the receptors is a human donor who donated a stem cell graft to a child with acute myeloid leukemia. Each CDR3 is given with its conserved first and last residue. The order of the fields is J gene, V gene, D gene, clone size, CDR3 protein, CDR3 DNA. D genes are given only for firm matches. Only some rows state a clone size, as once, few, many or a class for expanded clones.

>TRBJ2-1|TRBV4-1|-|-
CASSQEGIGGRNEQFF
TGCGCCAGCAGCCAAGAAGGTATAGGAGGGAGAAATGAGCAGTTCTTC
>TRBJ2-7|TRBV20-1|-|many
CSARVLEGSYEQYF
TGCAGTGCTAGAGTTTTAGAAGGGTCCTACGAGCAGTACTTC
>TRBJ2-4|TRBV28|-|-
CASSLKGNIQYF
TGTGCCAGCAGTTTAAAAGGAAACATTCAGTACTTC
>TRBJ2-7|TRBV6-6|-|-
CASSYSIYEQYF
TGTGCCAGCAGTTACTCGATCTACGAGCAGTACTTC
>TRBJ2-5|TRBV7-7|-|-
CASSFTTSAETQYF
TGTGCCAGCAGCTTTACCACTAGTGCGGAGACCCAGTACTTC
>TRBJ2-7|TRBV29-1|-|few
CSVGQRAAYEQYF
TGCAGCGTTGGTCAGCGGGCGGCCTACGAGCAGTACTTC
>TRBJ2-7|TRBV20-1|TRBD2|-
CSADPGLAGSYEQYF
TGCAGTGCAGATCCGGGACTAGCAGGCTCCTACGAGCAGTACTTC
>TRBJ2-3|TRBV12-3/TRBV12-4|TRBD2|-
CASSLASGRDSAEYF
TGTGCCAGCAGTTTAGCTAGCGGGAGAGACTCGGCGGAGTATTTT
>TRBJ1-3|TRBV28|-|few
CASSSRGPAWAGNTIYF
TGTGCCAGCAGTTCAAGGGGCCCAGCGTGGGCTGGAAACACCATATATTTT
>TRBJ1-4|TRBV9|-|-
CASSPRGTNYEKLFF
TGTGCCAGCAGCCCGAGGGGGACAAACTATGAAAAACTGTTTTTT
>TRBJ2-1|TRBV9|TRBD1|few
CASSARDREYNEQFF
TGTGCCAGCAGCGCCCGGGACAGGGAATACAATGAGCAGTTCTTC
>TRBJ2-7|TRBV10-3|TRBD2|-
CAISESSGLAEQYF
TGTGCCATCAGTGAGTCTAGCGGGCTGGCCGAGCAGTACTTC
>TRBJ2-1|TRBV20-1|TRBD2|few
CSAAGGLAGEIGQFF
TGCAGTGCTGCCGGGGGCCTAGCGGGAGAAATAGGGCAGTTCTTC
>TRBJ2-1|TRBV20-1|TRBD1|many
CSAARGQENNEQFF
TGCAGTGCTGCCCGGGGACAGGAAAACAATGAGCAGTTCTTC
>TRBJ2-3|TRBV9|-|-
CASSVQPDTVSRTDTQYF
TGTGCCAGCAGCGTTCAACCCGATACGGTCTCAAGGACAGATACGCAGTATTTT
>TRBJ1-5|TRBV29-1|-|few
CSVVQGDQPQHF
TGCAGCGTTGTACAGGGCGATCAGCCCCAGCATTTT
>TRBJ2-1|TRBV7-3|-|-
CASSPSPRSPSNEQFF
TGTGCCAGCAGCCCGTCCCCCAGAAGCCCTTCCAATGAGCAGTTCTTC
>TRBJ2-7|TRBV20-1|TRBD1|many
CSARLLSGTGTYEQYF
TGCAGTGCTAGACTACTTTCCGGGACAGGGACCTACGAGCAGTACTTC
>TRBJ1-1|TRBV5-1|-|few
CASSLGGGETEAFF
TGCGCCAGCAGCTTGGGGGGAGGGGAGACTGAAGCTTTCTTT
>TRBJ1-1|TRBV20-1|-|many
CSARAVGEAFF
TGCAGTGCTAGAGCGGTAGGTGAAGCTTTCTTT
>TRBJ1-6|TRBV6-5|-|few
CASSYSQGWYNSPLHF
TGTGCCAGCAGTTACTCCCAAGGCTGGTATAATTCACCCCTCCACTTT
>TRBJ2-1|TRBV20-1|TRBD2|many
CSARDLADYNEQFF
TGCAGTGCTAGAGATCTAGCGGATTACAATGAGCAGTTCTTC
>TRBJ2-1|TRBV20-1|-|-
CSPLRQHEQFF
TGCAGCCCGCTTCGGCAGCATGAGCAGTTCTTC
>TRBJ2-3|TRBV29-1|-|few
CSVDLAREDVWITDTQYF
TGCAGCGTTGATCTCGCCAGGGAGGATGTGTGGATCACAGATACGCAGTATTTT
>TRBJ2-3|TRBV25-1|TRBD2|-
CASSDPPLAGAPYTTDTQYF
TGTGCCAGCAGTGACCCCCCGCTAGCGGGAGCGCCATACACCACAGATACGCAGTATTTT
>TRBJ1-1|TRBV25-1|TRBD1|-
CASSFRDRGFSEAFF
TGTGCCAGCAGTTTCCGGGACAGGGGGTTCTCGGAAGCTTTCTTT
>TRBJ2-3|TRBV20-1|TRBD2|many
CSAPRASGSDTQYF
TGCAGTGCCCCTCGGGCTAGCGGGTCTGATACGCAGTATTTT
>TRBJ2-1|TRBV4-3|-|few
CASSQRVGLSYNEQFF
TGCGCCAGCAGCCAAAGGGTGGGTCTTTCCTACAATGAGCAGTTCTTC
>TRBJ1-1|TRBV5-1|TRBD1|-
CASSSAGGSEAFF
TGCGCCAGCAGCTCCGCAGGGGGAAGTGAAGCTTTCTTT
>TRBJ1-1|TRBV25-1|TRBD1|few
CASSEAYIRPGQGGSTEAFF
TGTGCCAGCAGTGAGGCGTATATCCGTCCGGGACAGGGTGGTTCAACTGAAGCTTTCTTT
>TRBJ2-4|TRBV4-1|-|-
CASSQVGIGKNIQYF
TGCGCCAGCAGCCAAGTCGGGATCGGCAAAAACATTCAGTACTTC
>TRBJ2-7|TRBV5-6|-|few
CASSLGIRAGEQYF
TGTGCCAGCAGCTTGGGAATCCGGGCCGGCGAGCAGTACTTC
>TRBJ1-4|TRBV12-3/TRBV12-4|TRBD1|once
CASSSGQGDEKLFF
TGTGCCAGCAGTTCTGGACAGGGTGATGAAAAACTGTTTTTT
>TRBJ2-7|TRBV4-2|TRBD2|many
CASSQGAGTSGHYEQYF
TGTGCCAGCAGCCAAGGGGCCGGGACTAGCGGCCACTACGAGCAGTACTTC
>TRBJ2-7|TRBV4-1|-|-
CASSQVFRDTNYEQYF
TGCGCCAGCAGCCAAGTTTTTCGGGACACCAATTACGAGCAGTACTTC
>TRBJ2-1|TRBV20-1|-|-
CSASASADLLNEQFF
TGCAGTGCTAGTGCCTCGGCCGATCTACTAAATGAGCAGTTCTTC
>TRBJ1-1|TRBV29-1|-|many
CSVERGGRSTEAFF
TGCAGCGTTGAACGGGGAGGGAGGTCCACTGAAGCTTTCTTT